What follows are 7 T cell receptor beta chains derived from one specimen sequenced in a study of CD8 T cells in Susac syndrome. Random hexamers were used to reverse transcribe an amount of about 0.5 to 1 ug RNA. TCRdb re-analysed the immunoSEQ multiplex PCR reads in MiXCR, keeping a single row per CDR3 protein. The data show about 300,000 distinct CDR3 sequences, 89% seen once. The source material was CD8+ T cells from PBMCs. These TCRs come from a human donor with multiple sclerosis.

This chain uses TRBV29-1 with TRBJ2-5; maybe TRBD2 (5 bases). Germline V gives CDR1 SQVTM, CDR2 ANQGSEA. Trimming stripped 3 bases from V and 5 bases from J, with 16 bases between. This CDR3 is 14 amino acids long. For the CDR3, the DNA is TGCAGCGTTGACGGGGTAAAGGGTAGGGAGACCCAGTACTTC. Translating gives CSVDGVKGRETQYF.

The genes are TRBV4-2 and TRBJ2-3; TRBD1 matches 9 bases. The CDR3 totals 17 residues. With 0 bases clipped from V and 7 bases from J, the junction kept 11 bases outside the gene matches. Looked up from germline, CDR1 is LGHNA and CDR2 is YNFKEQ. The CDR3 DNA is TGTGCCAGCAGCCAAGAGCCGTTGGGACAGGGATATCATACGCAGTATTTT. This translates into CASSQEPLGQGYHTQYF.

V gene TRBV19 combines with J gene TRBJ1-1; TRBD1 matches at 8 bases. Germline CDR1 reads LNHDA; CDR2 reads SQIVND (reference sequence). The J segment lost 5 bases and the V segment lost 7 bases, leaving 9 bases of the junction unmatched. The CDR3 length is 14 residues. The CDR3 here is CASKIGRGRTEAFF. CDR3 sequence (DNA): TGTGCCAGTAAGATCGGCAGGGGGCGGACTGAAGCTTTCTTT.

The chain carries TRBV12-3 or TRBV12-4 and TRBJ2-7; TRBD1 is a possible D gene (6 bases). This CDR3 has 14 residues. Trimming stripped 7 bases from V and 7 bases from J, with 20 bases between. This chain's CDR3 is CASNTQGPTREQYF. The CDR3 bases are TGTGCCAGCAATACACAGGGACCTACGAGGGAGCAGTACTTC.

V gene TRBV7-9 combines with J gene TRBJ1-1; D is unresolved. This CDR3 comprises 15 residues. V was pared by 1 base and J by 1 base, with 10 bases between. Germline loops: CDR1 SEHNR, CDR2 FQNEAQ (reference sequence). This chain's CDR3 is CASSLDGLPNTEAFF. The CDR3 coding sequence is TGTGCCAGCAGCTTAGATGGCCTCCCGAACACTGAAGCTTTCTTT. Full variable domain (outside the CDR3, taken from reference TRBV7-9 and TRBJ1-1): DTGVSQNPRHKITKRGQNVTFRCDPISEHNRLYWYRQTLGQGPEFLTYFQNEAQLEKSRLLSDRFSAERPKGSFSTLEIQRTEQGDSAMYLCASSLDGLPNTEAFFGQGTRLTVV.

J is TRBJ2-1 and V is TRBV28; D remains ambiguous. The V gene's germline CDR1 is MDHEN and CDR2 SYDVKM. CDR3 length equals 15 residues. V lost 6 bases and J lost 8, with 20 bases in between. CDR3 loop: CASSSLLAARDEQFF. DNA for the CDR3: TGTGCCAGCAGCTCACTCTTAGCCGCTAGAGATGAGCAGTTCTTC.

In this sample, this clonotype turned up a few times. This chain connects TRBV4-2 to TRBJ2-7; 13 nucleotides match TRBD2. Germline V gene sequence: CDR1 LGHNA, CDR2 YNFKEQ. The CDR3 contains 15 residues. The V gene end was trimmed by 5 bases and the J gene end by 4 bases; junction bases not matched to a gene: 5. The CDR3 spells CASSATSGGAYEQYF. The CDR3 bases are TGTGCCAGCAGCGCTACTAGCGGGGGGGCTTACGAGCAGTACTTC.